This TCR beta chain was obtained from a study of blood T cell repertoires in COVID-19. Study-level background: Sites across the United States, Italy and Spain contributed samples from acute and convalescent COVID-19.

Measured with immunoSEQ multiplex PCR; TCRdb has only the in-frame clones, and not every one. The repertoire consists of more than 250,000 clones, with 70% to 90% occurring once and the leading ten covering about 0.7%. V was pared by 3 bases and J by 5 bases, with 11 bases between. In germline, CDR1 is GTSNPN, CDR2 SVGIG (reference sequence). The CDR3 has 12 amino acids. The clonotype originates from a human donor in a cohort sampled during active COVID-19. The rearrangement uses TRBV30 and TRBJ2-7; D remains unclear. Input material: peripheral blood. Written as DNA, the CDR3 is TGTGCCTGGAGACCCTACAGTAACGAGCAGTACTTC. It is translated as CAWRPYSNEQYF.